These T cell receptor beta chains were read from a single sample in a study of T cells in Graves' hyperthyroidism and ophthalmopathy. Using its own MiXCR run on the multiplex PCR reads, TCRdb lists one record per CDR3 protein. The sample carries around 200,000 distinct CDR3 sequences, 15% to 20% recorded once. Input material: blood. The receptor source for this set is a woman in her forties or fifties with Graves' hyperthyroidism. Each CDR3 is given with its conserved first and last residue. D genes are given only for firm matches. Expanded clones are given a class, and other clones once, few, many or no size at all.

>TRBV12-3/TRBV12-4|TRBJ1-1|many|.
TGTGCCAGCAGTTTTTCAGGGGACTTTGGAAGCACTGAAGCTTTCTTT
CASSFSGDFGSTEAFF
>TRBV20-1|TRBJ1-6|.|.
TGCAGTGCTAGAGATCTGGCAGGGGTTTCACCCCTCCACTTT
CSARDLAGVSPLHF
>TRBV12-3/TRBV12-4|TRBJ1-4|.|.
TGTGCCAGCAGTTTAGGAGCGGGGACTGAAAAACTGTTTTTT
CASSLGAGTEKLFF
>TRBV4-1|TRBJ1-1|few|.
TGCGCCAGCAGCCAAGATCCGGGGGCAGGGGCTAGTGAAGCTTTCTTT
CASSQDPGAGASEAFF
>TRBV5-6|TRBJ1-2|few|.
TGTGCCAGCAGCTCCACGGACGGAAACTATGGCTACACCTTC
CASSSTDGNYGYTF
>TRBV6-1|TRBJ2-5|.|.
TGTGCCAGCACCACCGTTTCGGGGGCTCAAGAGACCCAGTACTTC
CASTTVSGAQETQYF
>TRBV12-3/TRBV12-4|TRBJ1-1|many|.
TGTGCCAGCAGTTTGGGAACCGGCATGAACACTGAAGCTTTCTTT
CASSLGTGMNTEAFF
>TRBV28|TRBJ2-5|.|.
TGTGCCAGCAATTCGATCGGAGAGACCCAGTACTTC
CASNSIGETQYF
>TRBV2|TRBJ2-7|many|.
TGTGCCAGCAGCGTGAGGAGAACCGGATTAGTTTACGAGCAGTACTTC
CASSVRRTGLVYEQYF
>TRBV6-1|TRBJ1-1|many|.
TGTGCCAGCAGGGACACACCGAACACTGAAGCTTTCTTT
CASRDTPNTEAFF
>TRBV15|TRBJ2-3|.|TRBD2
TGTGCCACCAGCAGAGATACTCTAGCGGGGGTGGAGACAGATACGCAGTATTTT
CATSRDTLAGVETDTQYF
>TRBV9|TRBJ1-1|many|.
TGTGCCAGCAGCGTAGGCACCGGTAACATGAACACTGAAGCTTTCTTT
CASSVGTGNMNTEAFF
>TRBV7-9|TRBJ2-1|few|.
TGTGCCAGCAGCTTAGGGGCGTATGAGCAGTTCTTC
CASSLGAYEQFF
>TRBV29-1|TRBJ1-1|many|.
TGCAGCGTACCGGGATTCACTGAAGCTTTCTTT
CSVPGFTEAFF
>TRBV7-2|TRBJ2-7|many|TRBD1
TGTGCCAGCAGCCCCAGACTTACGGGACAGGGATACTCCTACGAGCAGTACTTC
CASSPRLTGQGYSYEQYF
>TRBV27|TRBJ1-2|many|.
TGTGCCAGCAGTTGCAGGGAAATACCGGGCTATGGCTACACCTTC
CASSCREIPGYGYTF
>TRBV2|TRBJ1-2|many|.
TGTGCCAGCACGCTATCGAACTATGGCTACACCTTC
CASTLSNYGYTF
>TRBV29-1|TRBJ2-7|.|.
TGCAGCGTTGCTCTTGACTACGAGCAGTACTTC
CSVALDYEQYF
>TRBV28|TRBJ1-2|.|.
TGTGCCAGCAGCAGCCTGGCGGGGGACTATGGCTACACCTTC
CASSSLAGDYGYTF
>TRBV6-5|TRBJ1-5|.|.
TGTGCCAGCAGTTGGGAGAGACAGTCTGGCAATCAGCCCCAGCATTTT
CASSWERQSGNQPQHF
>TRBV2|TRBJ2-4|many|TRBD2
TGTGCCAGCAGCCCGGGGGGGCGGGTCAAAAACATTCAGTACTTC
CASSPGGRVKNIQYF
>TRBV7-8|TRBJ1-2|.|TRBD1
TGTGCCAGCAGCGTACCGGGACAGGGGGCGCCGGGCTACACCTTC
CASSVPGQGAPGYTF
>TRBV7-2|TRBJ2-3|many|.
TGTGCCAGCAGCTTAGGACTCAGGGTCCCAGATACGCAGTATTTT
CASSLGLRVPDTQYF
>TRBV5-1|TRBJ2-3|.|TRBD2
TGCGCCAGCAGCTTGCGGGAGGGACGGACTAGCACAGATACGCAGTATTTT
CASSLREGRTSTDTQYF
>TRBV6-1|TRBJ2-3|.|.
TGTACCAGCAGTCGAAGGCAGGGTAGCACAGATACGCAGTATTTT
CTSSRRQGSTDTQYF
>TRBV20-1|TRBJ2-7|.|.
TGCAGTGCTAGGGCGGCAGGGAACCCGATCGAGCAGTACTTC
CSARAAGNPIEQYF
>TRBV7-9|TRBJ1-1|many|.
TGTGCCAGCAGCCCGACGGTGGAAGCTTTCTTT
CASSPTVEAFF
>TRBV7-9|TRBJ2-7|many|.
TGTGCCAGCAGCGGTCGAGGTCGAGAGCAGTACTTC
CASSGRGREQYF
>TRBV27|TRBJ1-5|many|TRBD1
TGTGCCAGCAGTTCGTTGACAGGGGTGAGCAATCAGCCCCAGCATTTT
CASSSLTGVSNQPQHF
>TRBV6-1|TRBJ1-2|many|TRBD1
TGTGCCAGCAGGTTTACAGGGGCCGGGGATGGCTACACCTTC
CASRFTGAGDGYTF
>TRBV6-1|TRBJ2-7|many|.
TGTGCCAGCAGTGTAATACAGGGTTTAACGTACGAGCAGTACTTC
CASSVIQGLTYEQYF
>TRBV6-1|TRBJ1-3|many|.
TGTGCCAGCAGTCTAGACGGCTTCTCTGGAAACACCATATATTTT
CASSLDGFSGNTIYF
>TRBV12-3/TRBV12-4|TRBJ2-7|many|TRBD2
TGTGCCAGTAGCGGGGGATCCTACGAGCAGTACTTC
CASSGGSYEQYF
>TRBV12-3/TRBV12-4|TRBJ2-3|many|.
TGTGCCAGCAGTTTAGGCGACAGTAGCACAGATACGCAGTATTTT
CASSLGDSSTDTQYF
>TRBV7-2|TRBJ2-7|.|TRBD1
TGTGCCAGCAGCCTCAACAGGGGCCACGAGCAGTACTTC
CASSLNRGHEQYF
>TRBV6-1|TRBJ1-3|many|.
TGTGCCAGCAGCCCAGACGGACGCTCTGGAAACACCATATATTTT
CASSPDGRSGNTIYF
>TRBV7-9|TRBJ1-4|.|.
TGTGCCAGCAGCTTAACCAGGGGAGTCGAAAAACTGTTTTTT
CASSLTRGVEKLFF
>TRBV5-1|TRBJ1-2|many|.
TGCGCCAGCAGCTTGGCTTCGACAGCCTATGGCTACACCTTC
CASSLASTAYGYTF
>TRBV29-1|TRBJ2-1|.|TRBD2
TGCAGCGTGAGAGGACTAGCGGGGGTTTGGTATGAGCAGTTCTTC
CSVRGLAGVWYEQFF
>TRBV5-1|TRBJ1-2|many|.
TGCGCCAGCAGCTCAGATTCGGGCTACACCTTC
CASSSDSGYTF
>TRBV28|TRBJ2-7|.|.
TGTGCCAGTCTGCGGGCCTCGAGCTCCTACGAGCAGTACTTC
CASLRASSSYEQYF
>TRBV4-1|TRBJ1-3|once|TRBD1
TGCGCCAGCAGCCAAGAGGGGACAGGGGGCGGCTACACCATATATTTT
CASSQEGTGGGYTIYF
>TRBV9|TRBJ2-5|many|.
TGTGCCAGCAGCGTAGCGGGCCAGCCCCAAGAGACCCAGTACTTC
CASSVAGQPQETQYF
>TRBV27|TRBJ1-1|many|.
TGTGCCAGCAGTTTAACGGGACTGAGCACTGAAGCTTTCTTT
CASSLTGLSTEAFF
>TRBV2|TRBJ1-6|many|.
TGTGCCAGCGGCCGGGAGGGATTTAATTCACCCCTCCACTTT
CASGREGFNSPLHF
>TRBV7-9|TRBJ1-5|few|.
TGTGCCAGCAGCTTCACGGATCAGCCCCAGCATTTT
CASSFTDQPQHF